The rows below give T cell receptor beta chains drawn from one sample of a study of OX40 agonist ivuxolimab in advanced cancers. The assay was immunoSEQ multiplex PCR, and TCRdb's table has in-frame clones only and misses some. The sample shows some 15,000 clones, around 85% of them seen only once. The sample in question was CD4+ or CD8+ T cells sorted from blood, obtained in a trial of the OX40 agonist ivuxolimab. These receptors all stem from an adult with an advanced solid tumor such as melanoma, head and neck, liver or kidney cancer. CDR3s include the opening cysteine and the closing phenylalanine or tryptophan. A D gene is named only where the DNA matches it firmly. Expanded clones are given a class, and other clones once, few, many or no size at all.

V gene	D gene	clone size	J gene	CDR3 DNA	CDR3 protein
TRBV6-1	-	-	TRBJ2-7	TGTGCCAGCAGTCCCGGGACAACCTACGAGCAGTACTTC	CASSPGTTYEQYF
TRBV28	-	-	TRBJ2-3	TGTGCCAGCAGAGATCGAACCACCAGCACAGATACGCAGTATTTT	CASRDRTTSTDTQYF
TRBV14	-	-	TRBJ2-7	TGTGCCAGCAGCCAAGTCGGCTTGTACGAGCAGTACTTC	CASSQVGLYEQYF
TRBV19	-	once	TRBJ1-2	TGTGCCAGTAGTTCAGGGAAATCCTATGGCTACACCTTC	CASSSGKSYGYTF
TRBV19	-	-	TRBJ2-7	TGTGCCAGTAGTATTCAACTATCTCCCTACGAGCAGTACTTC	CASSIQLSPYEQYF
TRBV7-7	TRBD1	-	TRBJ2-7	TGTGCTAGCAGCTTAGGACAGGGAAAGGAGCAGTACTTC	CASSLGQGKEQYF
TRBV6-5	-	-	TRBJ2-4	TGTGCCAGCAGGATATTCAAAAACATTCAGTACTTC	CASRIFKNIQYF
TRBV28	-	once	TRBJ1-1	TGTGCCAGCAGCCTTGGACAAGTCGAAGCTTTCTTT	CASSLGQVEAFF
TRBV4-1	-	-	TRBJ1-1	TGCGCCAGCAGCCAAGTTGTGAGGATGGACACTGAAGCTTTCTTT	CASSQVVRMDTEAFF
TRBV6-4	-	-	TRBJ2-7	TGTGCCAGCAGTGACTACAGCTCCTACGAGCAGTACTTC	CASSDYSSYEQYF
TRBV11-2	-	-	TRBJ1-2	TGTGCCAGCAGCTTCATGGCCGTCCCGCTTCTCGATGGCTACACCTTC	CASSFMAVPLLDGYTF